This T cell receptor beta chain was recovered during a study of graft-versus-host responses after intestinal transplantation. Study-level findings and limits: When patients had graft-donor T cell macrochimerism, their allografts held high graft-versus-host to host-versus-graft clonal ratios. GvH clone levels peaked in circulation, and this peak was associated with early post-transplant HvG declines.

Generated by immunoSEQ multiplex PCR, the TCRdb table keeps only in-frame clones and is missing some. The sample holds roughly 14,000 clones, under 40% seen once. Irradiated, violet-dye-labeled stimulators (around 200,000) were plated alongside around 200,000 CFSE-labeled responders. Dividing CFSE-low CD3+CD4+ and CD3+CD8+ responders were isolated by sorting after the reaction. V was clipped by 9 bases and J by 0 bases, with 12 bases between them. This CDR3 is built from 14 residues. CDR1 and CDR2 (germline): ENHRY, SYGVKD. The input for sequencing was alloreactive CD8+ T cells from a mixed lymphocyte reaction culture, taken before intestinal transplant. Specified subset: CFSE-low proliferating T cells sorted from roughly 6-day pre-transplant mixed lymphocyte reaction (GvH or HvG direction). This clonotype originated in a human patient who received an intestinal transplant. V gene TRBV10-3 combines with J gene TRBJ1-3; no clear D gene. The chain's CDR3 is CAMLARGSGNTIYF. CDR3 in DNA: TGTGCCATGCTCGCAAGAGGCTCTGGAAACACCATATATTTT.